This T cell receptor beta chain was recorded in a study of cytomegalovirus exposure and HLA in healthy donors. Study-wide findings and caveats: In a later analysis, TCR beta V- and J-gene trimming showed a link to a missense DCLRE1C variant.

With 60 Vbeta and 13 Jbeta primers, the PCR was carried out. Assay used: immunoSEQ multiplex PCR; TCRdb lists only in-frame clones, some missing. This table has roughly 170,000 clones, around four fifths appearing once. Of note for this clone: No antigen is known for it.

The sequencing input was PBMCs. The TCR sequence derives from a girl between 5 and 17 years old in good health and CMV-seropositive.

The CDR3, as DNA: TGTGCCAGCAGTTCAGTCAACAGGGGTCCCCTCGAGCAGTACTTC. Translated: CASSSVNRGPLEQYF. This chain uses TRBV27 with TRBJ2-7; 7 nucleotides match TRBD1. Germline trimming cut 4 bases from V and 6 bases from J; bases unmatched to any gene: 12. CDR1 is MNHEY and CDR2 is SMNVEV in the germline V gene (reference sequence). This CDR3 has 15 amino acids.